This is a list of T cell receptor beta chains from one sample in a study of blood T cells in healthy people across ages. TCRdb called the 5' RACE reads again in MiXCR, with one record for every CDR3 protein. The data hold hundreds of thousands of distinct CDR3 sequences, with under 45% observed a single time. The sequenced sample consisted of blood. These receptors were taken from a man aged 60 to 69 in good health. CDR3s include the opening cysteine and the closing phenylalanine or tryptophan. D genes are given only for firm matches. Size is stated for part of the rows, as once, few or many counts, or as a class when the clone is expanded.

clone_size j_call v_call d_call cdr3_nt cdr3_aa
- TRBJ2-7 TRBV5-1 - TGCGCCAGCAGCCCCTTAGGAGGGTCTCACAATGAGCAGTACTTC CASSPLGGSHNEQYF
many TRBJ2-1 TRBV5-1 - TGCGCCAGCAGCTTGGGGGGGGCCCGGAATGAGCAGTTCTTC CASSLGGARNEQFF
many TRBJ2-7 TRBV12-3/TRBV12-4 - TGTGCCAGCAGTTTCGTCCCGACCTACGAGCAGTACTTC CASSFVPTYEQYF
- TRBJ1-1 TRBV13 TRBD1 TGTGCCAGCAGGTGTAGGGACAGAACCTTTGAAGCTTTCTTT CASRCRDRTFEAFF
- TRBJ2-7 TRBV20-1 - TGCAGTGCTAGTTCAACGAGCTCCTACGAGCAGTACTTC CSASSTSSYEQYF
few TRBJ1-6 TRBV6-6 TRBD1 TGTGCCAGCAGTTACTCCGACAGGGGTTCCTCACCCCTCCACTTT CASSYSDRGSSPLHF
few TRBJ2-3 TRBV5-5 TRBD1 TGTGCCAGCAGCTTGGTTACGGGGACAGGGGTGGATACGCAGTATTTT CASSLVTGTGVDTQYF
- TRBJ2-5 TRBV7-2 - TGTGCCAGCAGCTTACTTTCTGGGTGGGGTGTGGAGACCCAGTACTTC CASSLLSGWGVETQYF
many TRBJ2-1 TRBV3-1 TRBD1 TGTGCCAGCAGCCCCCGAGGGGGACAGGGGAGCTCCTACAATGAGCAGTTCTTC CASSPRGGQGSSYNEQFF
- TRBJ2-3 TRBV7-2 - TGTGCCAGCAGCCTACAGCGAGATACGCAGTATTTT CASSLQRDTQYF
few TRBJ2-5 TRBV10-2 TRBD2 TGCGCCAGCAGTCGGGGGCTAGCGGGGACAAAAGAGACCCAGTACTTC CASSRGLAGTKETQYF
- TRBJ2-7 TRBV6-4 - TGTGCCAGCAGTGACGGGTCCTACAATGAGCAGTACTTC CASSDGSYNEQYF
few TRBJ2-5 TRBV28 - TGTGCCAGCAGTTTAACTGGGATAGGTTCTCTAAAGCAGGGGCGGCGCGAGACCCAGTACTTC CASSLTGIGSLKQGRRETQYF
once TRBJ2-1 TRBV12-3/TRBV12-4 - TGTGCCAGCAGTTTTTTGTTAAGGGGCTCCTACACTGAGCAGTTCTTC CASSFLLRGSYTEQFF
- TRBJ2-7 TRBV2 - TGTGCCAGCGGACAGTGGAGCTCCTACGAGCAGTACTTC CASGQWSSYEQYF
- TRBJ2-7 TRBV15 - TGTGCCACCAGCAGTCAGGACGGTGCCTACGAGCAGTACTTC CATSSQDGAYEQYF
- TRBJ2-1 TRBV7-2 TRBD2 TGTGCCAGCAGCTCAGCTAGCGGGGGTTCCGATGAGCAGTTCTTC CASSSASGGSDEQFF
- TRBJ2-6 TRBV18 - TGTGCCAGCTCACCAAGCGCCAGTCAATACTCTGGGGCCAACGTCCTGACTTTC CASSPSASQYSGANVLTF
few TRBJ2-3 TRBV5-6 - TGTGCCAGCAGCTTAGGCAGGCCAGATACGCAGTATTTT CASSLGRPDTQYF
few TRBJ2-7 TRBV25-1 - TGTGCCAGCAGCGAAAGGGGCTCCTACGAGCAGTACTTC CASSERGSYEQYF
few TRBJ2-1 TRBV5-1 TRBD1 TGCGCCAGCAGCTTGGGGGACAGGGAAGCGCACTACAATGAGCAGTTCTTC CASSLGDREAHYNEQFF
- TRBJ2-3 TRBV5-1 - TGCGCCAGCAGCTTGGAGAGCCGAAGCACAGATACGCAGTATTTT CASSLESRSTDTQYF
few TRBJ1-2 TRBV25-1 TRBD1 TGTGCCAGCAGTATAGGGACAGGGGGTGACTATGGCTACACCTTC CASSIGTGGDYGYTF
- TRBJ2-5 TRBV5-1 TRBD2 TGCGCCAGCAGCTTGAGGACTAGCGGGGCGGGAGAGACCCAGTACTTC CASSLRTSGAGETQYF
- TRBJ2-2 TRBV6-5 TRBD1 TGTGCCAGCAGTTACTCCATTGGACAGGGCGGCGGGGAGCTGTTTTTT CASSYSIGQGGGELFF
few TRBJ2-5 TRBV14 TRBD1 TGTGCCAGCAGCCTCTCCCTGGGACAGGGGATAGAGACCCAGTACTTC CASSLSLGQGIETQYF
- TRBJ1-5 TRBV7-2 - TGTGCCAGCAGCTTAGCCCCGTTTAATCAGCCCCGGCATTTT CASSLAPFNQPRHF
- TRBJ2-7 TRBV20-1 TRBD1 TGCAGTGCTAAAAAGGGACAGTACAATGAGCAGTACTTC CSAKKGQYNEQYF
- TRBJ2-1 TRBV11-3 - TGTGCCAGCAGCTTCGGGGTACGCGAGCAGTTCTTC CASSFGVREQFF
many TRBJ1-4 TRBV4-1 - TGCGCCAGCAGCCAACCCGGGGAGGGCGGAAAACTGTTTTTT CASSQPGEGGKLFF
- TRBJ1-2 TRBV4-1 - TGCGCCAGCAGCCAAGACTCCGGTCCCCACTACACCTTC CASSQDSGPHYTF
- TRBJ2-4 TRBV10-3 TRBD2 TGTGCCATCAGTGACGGTCTAGCGGGGGCCCCGGATACCAAAAACATTCAGTACTTC CAISDGLAGAPDTKNIQYF
few TRBJ2-7 TRBV20-1 TRBD2 TGCAGTGCTGGGACTAGCGGTGAATACGAGCAGTACTTC CSAGTSGEYEQYF
- TRBJ2-1 TRBV9 TRBD1 TGTGCCAGCAGCGTACTCGGACAGGGTAATGAGCAGTTCTTC CASSVLGQGNEQFF
- TRBJ1-2 TRBV10-3 - TGTGCCATCAGTGGTGGGGAAACCTATGGCTACACCTTC CAISGGETYGYTF
few TRBJ1-2 TRBV6-5 - TGTGCCAGCAGTTACTCGATCGGGGTCTCCTATGGCTACACCTTC CASSYSIGVSYGYTF
- TRBJ1-6 TRBV7-9 - TGTGCCAGCAGCCCTGGGGAGCATTCACCCCTCCACTTT CASSPGEHSPLHF
- TRBJ1-4 TRBV4-3 - TGCGCCAGCAGCCAAGAAACCGGGTCAGGTGGGGAAAAACTGTTTTTT CASSQETGSGGEKLFF
- TRBJ2-1 TRBV20-1 - TGCAGTGCTAGAGGGACCCTAATTAGCAATGAGCAGTTCTTC CSARGTLISNEQFF
- TRBJ2-1 TRBV20-1 - TGCAGTGCTAGAAGTCCCGGGGTTAATGAGCAGTTCTTC CSARSPGVNEQFF
- TRBJ2-5 TRBV12-3/TRBV12-4 - TGTGCCAGCAGTTTGACTGCCGCAATGACAGGGCGGGAACGGGAGCAGTACTTC CASSLTAAMTGREREQYF
- TRBJ2-1 TRBV7-9 TRBD1 TGTGCCAGCAGCCAAAACCGGGACAGCTACAAGGAGCAGTTCTTC CASSQNRDSYKEQFF
- TRBJ1-4 TRBV6-2/TRBV6-3 - TGTGCCAGCAAACCGGGTTACACGGAAGAAAAACTGTTTTTT CASKPGYTEEKLFF
few TRBJ2-7 TRBV6-2/TRBV6-3 - TGTGCCAGCAGTTACACCCTCTCCTACGAGCAGTACTTC CASSYTLSYEQYF
- TRBJ2-1 TRBV5-1 - TGCGCCAGCAGCCCCGACCCCGGTAATGAGCAGTTCTTC CASSPDPGNEQFF
- TRBJ2-7 TRBV29-1 TRBD1 TGCAGCGGGAAACAGGGGGCCTACTACGAGCAGTACTTC CSGKQGAYYEQYF
many TRBJ2-5 TRBV7-2 TRBD2 TGTGCCAGCAGGCCCATGCGGGGGGGAAAAGAGACCCAGTACTTC CASRPMRGGKETQYF
- TRBJ1-2 TRBV30 TRBD1 TGTGCCTATTCCCCACAGGGGGCGCGTTATGGCTACACCTTC CAYSPQGARYGYTF
- TRBJ2-7 TRBV18 - TGTGCCAGCTCACCCCAAGAGGCAGGCAGAAACTCCTACGAGCAGTACTTC CASSPQEAGRNSYEQYF
- TRBJ1-5 TRBV6-1 - TGTGCCAGCAGTGAAGCGATAGGTTATAGCAATCAGCCCCAGCATTTT CASSEAIGYSNQPQHF
few TRBJ2-6 TRBV4-3 - TGCGCCAGCAGCCAGGGTGGTGGGGCCAACGTCCTGACTTTC CASSQGGGANVLTF
- TRBJ2-7 TRBV4-2 TRBD1 TGTGCCAGCAGCCCAGTGGGGGACAGGGCGAACTACGAGCAGTACTTC CASSPVGDRANYEQYF